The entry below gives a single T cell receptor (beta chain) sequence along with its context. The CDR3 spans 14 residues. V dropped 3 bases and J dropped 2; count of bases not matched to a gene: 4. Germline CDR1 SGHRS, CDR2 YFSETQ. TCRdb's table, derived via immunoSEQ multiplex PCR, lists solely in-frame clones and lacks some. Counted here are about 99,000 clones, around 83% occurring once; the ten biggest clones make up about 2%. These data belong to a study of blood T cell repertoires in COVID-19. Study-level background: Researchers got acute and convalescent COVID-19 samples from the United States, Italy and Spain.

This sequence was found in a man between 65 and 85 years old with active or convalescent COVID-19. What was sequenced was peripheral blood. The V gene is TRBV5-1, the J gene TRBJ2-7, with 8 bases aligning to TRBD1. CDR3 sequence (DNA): TGCGCCAGCAGCTGGACAGGGATCCCCTACGAGCAGTACTTC. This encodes CASSWTGIPYEQYF.